The next 13 T cell receptor beta chains were all read from a single sample in a study of T cells after yellow fever vaccination. TCRdb recomputed calls from the 5' RACE reads with MiXCR, one row per CDR3 protein. The sample records approximately 580,000 distinct CDR3 sequences, roughly a sixth being singletons. The source was PBMCs, collected more than 4 days after the first yellow fever vaccination. The receptors were sampled from a man in his late teens or twenties who received the YFV17D yellow fever vaccine.

This clonotype has a handful of counts. The chain recombines TRBV20-1 with TRBJ1-4; the match to TRBD1 covers 7 bases. This CDR3 spans 14 amino acids. Per the germline V gene, CDR1 is DFQATT and CDR2 is SNEGSKA (reference sequence). J gave up 8 bases and V 0 bases, and 6 bases lay outside the gene matches. CDR3 DNA sequence: TGCAGTGCTAGAGATGCAGGGGGAGTGGAAAAACTGTTTTTT. It translates to CSARDAGGVEKLFF.

The rearrangement links TRBV7-8 to TRBJ1-5; weak D call: TRBD1 (6 bases). The CDR3 consists of 16 residues. V shed 4 bases and J shed 3 bases, with 16 bases lying between them. The germline gives CDR1 SGHVS, CDR2 FQNEAQ. The CDR3 DNA sequence: TGTGCCAGCAGCTGGGGGGGCGTCAGGTTCAATCAGCCCCAGCATTTT. This gives the protein CASSWGGVRFNQPQHF. Drawing the rest from reference TRBV7-8 and TRBJ1-5, the complete variable domain is GAGVSQSPRYKVAKRGQDVALRCDPISGHVSLFWYQQALGQGPEFLTYFQNEAQLDKSGLPSDRFFAERPEGSVSTLKIQRTQQEDSAVYLCASSWGGVRFNQPQHFGDGTRLSIL.

This clonotype was recorded a few times. V is TRBV5-1 and J is TRBJ2-7, with D possibly being TRBD1 or TRBD2 (6 bases each). V was pared by 1 base and J by 2 bases, with 13 bases between. This CDR3 is 15 amino acids long. Per the germline V gene, CDR1 is SGHRS and CDR2 is YFSETQ. This CDR3 reads CASSLPGARTYEQYF. The CDR3 DNA reads as TGCGCCAGCAGCTTGCCGGGGGCCCGCACCTACGAGCAGTACTTC.

This clonotype has only a few counts. The chain combines TRBV2 with TRBJ1-6; D is undetermined. V lost 0 bases to trimming and J lost 8 bases, with 8 bases between them. The CDR3 runs to 14 residues. Germline lookup yields CDR1 SNHLY and CDR2 FYNNEI. For the CDR3, the DNA is TGTGCCAGCAGTGAAGCGGCTTGGGATTCACCCCTCCACTTT. Its translation is CASSEAAWDSPLHF.

V and J are TRBV4-1 and TRBJ1-5; D gene ambiguous. V lost 1 base, J lost 9 bases, and 10 bases lay in between. Germline V gene sequence: CDR1 MGHRA, CDR2 YSYEKL. There are 13 residues in the CDR3. In DNA form, the CDR3 reads TGCGCCAGCAGCCAAGGAGAGGTCTGGCCCCAGCATTTT. Its translation: CASSQGEVWPQHF.

In this sample, this clonotype turned up a few times. The rearrangement links TRBV11-2 to TRBJ2-1; the D gene is possibly TRBD2 (6 bases). The V end lost 1 base, the J end lost 8 bases, and 18 bases lay between the germline ends. There are 16 residues in the CDR3. Germline CDR1 is SGHAT and CDR2 is FQNNGV. The CDR3 here is CASSLGKGLISHEQFF. DNA of the CDR3: TGTGCCAGCAGCTTAGGAAAGGGACTCATATCACATGAGCAGTTCTTC.

The table lists this clonotype with a few counts. The chain links TRBV3-1 to TRBJ2-1; 12 nucleotides align to TRBD2. The J segment lost 5 bases and the V segment lost 4 bases, leaving 6 bases of the junction unmatched. Germline V gene data show CDR1 as LGHDT and CDR2 as YNNKEL (reference sequence). The CDR3 consists of 16 residues. CDR3 nucleotide sequence: TGTGCCAGCAGCCCTTGGACTAGCGGGGTCGACAATGAGCAGTTCTTC. This sequence encodes CASSPWTSGVDNEQFF.

The CDR3 coding sequence is TGTGCCAGCAGTTACCCTAGGGACAGGGGTAGGCAGTTCTTC. Amino acids: CASSYPRDRGRQFF. The genes are TRBV6-5 and TRBJ2-1; 10 positions agree with TRBD1. The germline V gene encodes CDR1 MNHEY and CDR2 SVGAGI. The V gene end was trimmed by 2 bases and the J gene end by 12 bases; junction bases not matched to a gene: 7. The CDR3 spans 14 residues.

This clonotype came up a few times. This chain connects TRBV4-1 to TRBJ2-4, with 12 bases identical to TRBD2. The germline CDR1 and CDR2 sequences are MGHRA and YSYEKL. The CDR3 is 20 amino acids. J was trimmed by 0 bases and V by 4 bases; bases with no gene match: 13. This CDR3 is CASSLLPTSGGPRAKNIQYF. CDR3 sequence (DNA): TGCGCCAGCAGCCTACTACCGACTAGCGGGGGCCCCCGAGCCAAAAACATTCAGTACTTC.

This chain's CDR3 is CASDRGAGANVLTF. As DNA, the CDR3 is TGTGCCAGCGACAGGGGAGCTGGGGCCAACGTCCTGACTTTC. The J gene is TRBJ2-6, the V gene TRBV19, with TRBD1 identical over 8 bases. V gave up 9 bases and J gave up 2 bases; unmatched junction bases: 3. The CDR3 covers 14 residues. Germline V gene data show CDR1 as LNHDA and CDR2 as SQIVND (reference sequence).

The rearrangement uses TRBV7-2 and TRBJ2-7; 9 positions agree with TRBD1. The CDR3 is 15 amino acids. CDR1 is SGHTA and CDR2 is FQGNSA in the germline V gene. After removal of 1 base from V and 5 bases from J, the junction contained 6 bases not matched to a gene. CDR3 nucleotides: TGTGCCAGCAGCTTAGTGGGGACAGGGACGGACGAGCAGTACTTC. Its translation: CASSLVGTGTDEQYF.

This clonotype was seen a handful of times. The CDR3 loop is CSARDSRAARNTEAFF. CDR3 DNA sequence: TGCAGTGCTAGAGATTCAAGGGCCGCTCGGAACACTGAAGCTTTCTTT. The V and J genes are TRBV20-1 and TRBJ1-1; D is ambiguous. Trimming removed 0 bases from V and 1 base from J, with 15 bases in between. CDR3 size: 16 residues. Germline V gene lookup returns CDR1 DFQATT and CDR2 SNEGSKA (reference sequence).

This clonotype occurred a few times. This chain joins TRBV20-1 and TRBJ1-2; 7 bases match TRBD1. V was clipped by 5 bases and J by 8 bases; unmatched bases: 11. This CDR3 is built from 13 residues. From germline, CDR1 is DFQATT and CDR2 SNEGSKA (reference sequence). CDR3 residues: CSAPREGQWGYTF. The CDR3 bases are TGCAGTGCTCCCCGGGAGGGACAGTGGGGCTACACCTTC.